This T cell receptor beta chain was sequenced during a study of PD-1 blockade in mismatch repair-deficient tumors. Study background: All were previously treated, progressing patients with over 9 mismatch repair-deficient cancer types. Points from the study as a whole: After pembrolizumab, tumor-resident clones rose rapidly, then generally contracted before radiologic responses.

Every patient had mismatch repair deficiency by PCR or immunohistochemistry. A few pembrolizumab responders had their TCRs sequenced. Regarding this clone: Antigen unknown.

TCRdb's copy holds only in-frame clones and misses some; the assay was immunoSEQ multiplex PCR. This table has some 120,000 clones, around 87% appearing once. CDR3 size: 13 residues. Germline lookup yields CDR1 MGHRA and CDR2 YSYEKL. V was pared by 1 base and J by 2 bases, with 5 bases between. The origin of this receptor is an adult with mismatch repair-deficient cancer. The chain has TRBV4-1 and TRBJ1-1; D uncertain. The sample in question was peripheral blood, obtained 44 weeks after starting pembrolizumab. The CDR3 bases are TGCGCCAGCAGCCAAGGGGTTAACACTGAAGCTTTCTTT. Translation: CASSQGVNTEAFF.